The present entry profiles one T cell receptor (beta chain) with its context. Its antigen is unknown. The sample belongs to a study of human T cells and chemical hapten exposure. Time point noted: pre-sensitization, week 0. The treatment denotes: therapeutic diphenylcyclopropenone sensitization with weekly scalp DPC. General study points: Against controls, expanded TCRs gave rise to significantly more large CDR3 similarity clusters. After DPC sensitization, TCRs above 1 in 1000 frequency showed no change.

Individual cDNA molecules each carried unique molecular identifiers attached by the library. TCRdb reprocessed the RACE reads with MiXCR, giving one entry per CDR3 protein. The sample holds a few hundred thousand distinct CDR3 sequences, roughly 6% seen once. Germline V lookup: CDR1 MDHEN, CDR2 SYDVKM. V was pared by 3 bases and J by 0 bases, with 12 bases between. The length of the CDR3 is 16 residues. V is TRBV28 and J is TRBJ1-5; D remains ambiguous. This receptor was taken from a woman between 18 and 29 years old with alopecia areata. Some clones in this sample may be carry-over from other donors' samples. This sample comprised whole blood, obtained in connection with sensitization to the hapten diphenylcyclopropenone (DPC). Written as DNA, the CDR3 is TGTGCCAGCAGTTTTCTACACGAAGGTAGCAATCAGCCCCAGCATTTT. Protein product: CASSFLHEGSNQPQHF.